This T cell receptor (beta chain) was documented in a study of post-analysis software for immune sequencing data. Overall study context: Clinical courses comprised relapsing-remitting, secondary progressive and progressive-relapsing multiple sclerosis.

Germline assignment: CDR1 MDHEN and CDR2 SYDVKM. Trimming cost V 3 bases and J 8 bases; bases outside gene matches: 14. This CDR3 region has 16 residues. Researchers reported that TCR beta cDNA libraries carried unique molecular identifiers. T cells numbering 1 to 10 million yielded cDNA molecules that totaled some 500,000. A single record per CDR3 protein comes from TCRdb applying MiXCR to the PCR reads. Here the sample spans hundreds of thousands of distinct CDR3 sequences, 45% being singletons. Study conclusions and caveats: Strong co-clustering by F measure was evident for samples that had been prepared in the same batch. Normalized Chao1 diversity in multiple sclerosis patients fell significantly below that of controls. Compared with controls, patients had more of about 5 TRBV segments, including TRBV5-6, TRBV5-1 and TRBV20-1.

This clonotype showed up just a few times. Its antigen is currently unknown. J is TRBJ2-3 and V is TRBV28; 7 bases line up with TRBD2. This TCR was sampled from a girl under 18 with multiple sclerosis. Sequences were obtained from blood. CDR3 sequence reads: CASSFIERERRATQYF. In DNA form, the CDR3 reads TGTGCCAGCAGTTTTATAGAGCGGGAACGGAGAGCTACGCAGTATTTT.